A selection of T cell receptor beta chains follows, all from one sample in a study of memory CD4+ T cells and cytomegalovirus serostatus. Measured with immunoSEQ multiplex PCR; TCRdb has only the in-frame clones, and not every one. The data contain under 75,000 clones, roughly 75% of them singletons. The source material was memory CD4+ T cells from blood. The receptors here all came from an adult in good health and CMV-seronegative. Some clones in this sample may be carry-over from other donors' samples. The CDR3 runs from the conserved cysteine through the conserved F or W. Each record gives: clone size, V gene, J gene, D gene, CDR3 DNA, CDR3 protein. The D gene is left open where the match is weak. Not all rows give a size; the values are once, few, many and, for expanded clones, a class.

>-|TRBV19|TRBJ2-1|-
TGTGCCAGTAGGTCCTGGGACGCCGCCTACAATGAGCAGTTCTTC
CASRSWDAAYNEQFF
>-|TRBV5-1|TRBJ1-1|-
TGCGCCAGCAGCCCGACAACGAACACTGAAGCTTTCTTT
CASSPTTNTEAFF
>-|TRBV29-1|TRBJ2-3|TRBD2
TGCAGCGTAGTAATAGCGGGTCCTTCCACAGATACGCAGTATTTT
CSVVIAGPSTDTQYF
>-|TRBV10-3|TRBJ1-4|-
TGTGCCATCAGCGATTCGGGAAAACTGTTTTTT
CAISDSGKLFF
>-|TRBV5-1|TRBJ1-3|-
TGCGCCAGCAGCTTGGGAAGTACTGGAAACACCATATATTTT
CASSLGSTGNTIYF
>few|TRBV6-8|TRBJ1-2|TRBD1
TGTGCCAGCAGTCGACGAGGACAGGGTCGGTATGGCTACACCTTC
CASSRRGQGRYGYTF
>medium-sized|TRBV19|TRBJ2-7|TRBD1
TGTGCCAGTAGTATTCAGGGACAGGGGGCGTCCGAGCAGTACTTC
CASSIQGQGASEQYF
>-|TRBV21-1|TRBJ1-6|-
TGTGCCAGCAGCAGCGGACAGGGGGCCTACTCATATAATTCACCCCTCCACTTT
CASSSGQGAYSYNSPLHF
>-|TRBV30|TRBJ1-1|-
TGTGCCTGGAGTACCCGGGGTGGGAACACTGAAGCTTTCTTT
CAWSTRGGNTEAFF
>-|TRBV30|TRBJ2-3|TRBD2
TGTGCCCACAGCGGGGGTACCACAGATACGCAGTATTTT
CAHSGGTTDTQYF
>-|TRBV7-2|TRBJ2-7|-
TGTGCCAGCAGTTCCCGGGACCAATACGAGCAGTACTTC
CASSSRDQYEQYF
>-|TRBV5-8|TRBJ1-2|TRBD1
TGTGCCAGCAGCTCGAGACAGGGTCGGAACTATGGCTACACCTTC
CASSSRQGRNYGYTF
>-|TRBV9|TRBJ2-1|TRBD2
TGTGCCAGCAGCGTAGTGGTAGCGGGGTACAATGAGCAGTTCTTC
CASSVVVAGYNEQFF
>-|TRBV28|TRBJ2-7|TRBD1
TGTGCCAGCAGTCGGACAGGGGGGATCTCCTACGAGCAGTACTTC
CASSRTGGISYEQYF
>-|TRBV28|TRBJ1-1|TRBD1
TGTGCCAGCAGCTATAACCCGACAGGGTTGAACACTGAAGCTTTCTTT
CASSYNPTGLNTEAFF
>once|TRBV7-9|TRBJ2-3|TRBD2
TGTGCCAGCAGCTCTTGGCCGCCCGGGGGGGATACGCAGTATTTT
CASSSWPPGGDTQYF
>-|TRBV30|TRBJ2-1|-
TGTGCCTTAACCCGGGACTGGGGGGCCAATGAGCAGTTCTTC
CALTRDWGANEQFF
>-|TRBV7-8|TRBJ1-1|TRBD1
TGTGCCAGCAGCTTAGTTGGACAGGTTAACACTGAAGCTTTCTTT
CASSLVGQVNTEAFF
>few|TRBV28|TRBJ2-1|TRBD2
TGTGCCAGCAGTTTATATGGACTAGCGGGAGGGCCCAAGAACAATGAGCAGTTCTTC
CASSLYGLAGGPKNNEQFF
>-|TRBV7-3|TRBJ2-5|TRBD2
TGTGCCAGCAGCCCAATAGCGGGAGGGCCCGGAGAGACCCAGTACTTC
CASSPIAGGPGETQYF
>-|TRBV4-3|TRBJ2-2|TRBD2
TGCGCCAGCAGCCAAGGACTAGCGGGGTCCGCGAACACCGGGGAGCTGTTTTTT
CASSQGLAGSANTGELFF
>-|TRBV7-8|TRBJ2-5|-
TGTGCCAGCAGACAGGGACTCCAAGAGACCCAGTACTTC
CASRQGLQETQYF
>-|TRBV29-1|TRBJ1-3|TRBD1
TGCAGCGTTTACCAGGGGGCGGGTGGAAACACCATATATTTT
CSVYQGAGGNTIYF
>-|TRBV28|TRBJ2-7|-
TGTGCCAGCAGTTATCCTAACTCCTACGAGCAGTACTTC
CASSYPNSYEQYF
>-|TRBV2|TRBJ2-5|-
TGTGCCAGCAGTGATAGTTCACGCGAGACCCAGTACTTC
CASSDSSRETQYF
>once|TRBV6-5|TRBJ1-1|-
TGTGCCACCGGGGACCGGCCTAAGGAAGCTTTCTTT
CATGDRPKEAFF
>-|TRBV6-5|TRBJ2-5|TRBD2
TGTGCCAGCAGTTATTCTAGCGGGAGGGCCTGGGAGACCCAGTACTTC
CASSYSSGRAWETQYF
>-|TRBV2|TRBJ1-1|TRBD1
TGTGCCAGCAGTGACAGGGGGCATACTGAAGCTTTCTTT
CASSDRGHTEAFF
>-|TRBV9|TRBJ2-7|-
TGTGCCAGCAGCGCCGACGCGAGGGCCTCCTACGAGCAGTACTTC
CASSADARASYEQYF
>few|TRBV30|TRBJ2-3|-
TGTGCCTGGAGGCGGCTACAGCGGAGCACAGATACGCAGTATTTT
CAWRRLQRSTDTQYF
>once|TRBV6-5|TRBJ2-1|-
TGTGCCAGCACCCGTCCGGGATCGGCGGAGTTCTTC
CASTRPGSAEFF
>-|TRBV5-1|TRBJ2-7|-
TGCGCCAGCAATCTCGGGCTGGAGGGGGAGCAGTACTTC
CASNLGLEGEQYF
>-|TRBV18|TRBJ2-5|TRBD2
TGTGCCAGCTCAGCCTTGACTAGCGGGGGGGCCGCGGGAGAGACCCAGTACTTC
CASSALTSGGAAGETQYF
>few|TRBV19|TRBJ2-3|-
TGTGCCAGTAGTATTTGGAGAGATACGCAGTATTTT
CASSIWRDTQYF
>-|TRBV9|TRBJ1-5|-
TGTGCCAGCAGCGTAGCCGGGGACACCAATCAGCCCCAGCATTTT
CASSVAGDTNQPQHF
>-|TRBV10-3|TRBJ2-1|TRBD1
TGTGCCATCAGGGACAGGGAATACAATGAGCAGTTCTTC
CAIRDREYNEQFF
>-|TRBV6-1|TRBJ2-3|-
TGTGCCAGCAGTGCTGGGACTTTTCCAGATACGCAGTATTTT
CASSAGTFPDTQYF
>-|TRBV6-6|TRBJ1-1|TRBD1
TGTGCCAGCAAAGGGGGACAGGGACGCACTGAAGCTTTCTTT
CASKGGQGRTEAFF
>-|TRBV18|TRBJ1-5|-
TGTGCCAGCTCACTTGGACAGAATCAGCCCCAGCATTTT
CASSLGQNQPQHF
>-|TRBV10-2|TRBJ2-2|TRBD2
TGCGCCAGCAGATCCACAACTAGCGGACAGAACACCGGGGAGCTGTTTTTT
CASRSTTSGQNTGELFF
>-|TRBV28|TRBJ2-7|-
TGTGCCAGCCTTGGTAGCGGTTTCTCCTACGAGCAGTACTTC
CASLGSGFSYEQYF
>-|TRBV2|TRBJ2-7|-
TGTGCCAGCAGGGCTTGGACAGCGCACCTCTACGAGCAGTACTTC
CASRAWTAHLYEQYF
>-|TRBV5-1|TRBJ2-5|TRBD1
TGCGCCAGCAGCCTAACACCGGGACAGCAAGAGACCCAGTACTTC
CASSLTPGQQETQYF
>-|TRBV5-6|TRBJ2-3|TRBD2
TGTGCCAGCAGCTTGGCCTCTCCGGGACTAACCGTTTTT
CASSLASPGLTVF
>-|TRBV2|TRBJ1-2|TRBD1
TGTGCCAGCAGTCCGGGACAGGGGAAAAAACTTAACTATGGCTACACCTTC
CASSPGQGKKLNYGYTF
>-|TRBV6-5|TRBJ2-1|TRBD1
TGTGCCAGCAGGGTGGGACAGGGGGCTGGGGAGCAGTTCTTC
CASRVGQGAGEQFF
>-|TRBV29-1|TRBJ2-2|TRBD2
TGCAGCGGCCAGCCGGGACTAGGCGGCGGGGAGCTGTTTTTT
CSGQPGLGGGELFF
>-|TRBV19|TRBJ1-4|TRBD1
TGTGCCAGTAGTAGAACCCCCATACGGACAGGGGTTGAGGAAAAACTGTTTTTT
CASSRTPIRTGVEEKLFF
>-|TRBV2|TRBJ2-3|TRBD1
TGTGCCAGCAGTGTTTGGGGTCAGGGGGCAGATACGCAGTATTTT
CASSVWGQGADTQYF
>-|TRBV30|TRBJ1-5|-
TGTGCCTGGAGTTTTTCGGGACCGAGCAATCAGCCCCAGCATTTT
CAWSFSGPSNQPQHF
>-|TRBV29-1|TRBJ1-4|-
TGCAGCGTTGGAGGAAGAATCAATGAAAAACTGTTTTTT
CSVGGRINEKLFF
>-|TRBV7-8|TRBJ1-1|-
TGTGCCAGCAGCTCCCCGCCGGGTTTTAGCACTGAAGCTTTCTTT
CASSSPPGFSTEAFF
>-|TRBV11-2|TRBJ1-2|-
TGTGCCAGCAGTACCTATCGCCGGGGCAGGAACTATGGCTACACCTTC
CASSTYRRGRNYGYTF
>-|TRBV4-2|TRBJ2-3|-
TGTGCCAGCAGCCAAGAGATCACTGCAGATACGCAGTATTTT
CASSQEITADTQYF
>-|TRBV27|TRBJ2-7|-
TGTGCCAGCAGCCCAAATGCACAAACCTACGAGCAGTACTTC
CASSPNAQTYEQYF
>few|TRBV30|TRBJ1-2|-
TGTGCCTGGAGTCGAGGACGGGTCTATTCTTTCTATGGCTACACCTTC
CAWSRGRVYSFYGYTF